This T cell receptor beta chain appears in the sequencing data of a study of beta chain features in type 1 diabetes. Across the whole study: Sorted cells numbering some 110 million were examined across all samples.

The investigators reverse transcribed all of the isolated RNA, so they sequenced expressed TCRB transcripts. Data came from immunoSEQ multiplex PCR; TCRdb stores just in-frame clones and leaves some out. The table has around 280,000 clones, 8% seen once. Overall study results and limits: Shorter templates might be favored by PCR, and equally so in patients and in controls.

Every participating donor gave one draw, a heparinised blood sample averaging roughly 100 mL. There are a few counts of this clone. Antigen: not known. Sequenced material: central memory CD4+ T cells from blood. The receptor was isolated from a woman between 18 and 29 years old in good health.

The chain's CDR3 is CASSPPGQGATGELFF. Written as DNA, the CDR3 is TGTGCCAGCAGCCCACCGGGACAGGGGGCTACCGGGGAGCTGTTTTTT. The genes are TRBV7-9 and TRBJ2-2; 12 bases align to TRBD1. Germline CDR1 SEHNR, CDR2 FQNEAQ (reference sequence). The CDR3 is 16 amino acids. Trimming cost V 5 bases and J 5 bases; bases outside gene matches: 6.